These 5 T cell receptor beta chains were all obtained from the same sample, sequenced in a study of blood T cell repertoires in COVID-19. The table came from immunoSEQ multiplex PCR; TCRdb's copy has only in-frame clones and leaves some out. The table records roughly 150,000 clones, roughly 84% of them present only once. The sample consisted of peripheral blood. The source is a woman aged 80 or over with active or convalescent COVID-19.

V gene TRBV5-1 combines with J gene TRBJ1-4; D gene uncertain. Germline V CDR1 and CDR2: SGHRS, YFSETQ. This CDR3 has 14 residues. V was trimmed by 4 bases and J by 4 bases, leaving 11 bases between them. CDR3 DNA sequence: TGCGCCAGCAGCCGGTCCCGTATTAATGAAAAACTGTTTTTT. It encodes CASSRSRINEKLFF.

V and J are TRBV3-1 (or the pseudogene TRBV3-2) and TRBJ2-7; a weak D match, TRBD2 (6 bases). CDR3 length: 13 amino acids. V lost 4 bases to trimming and J lost 3 bases, with 10 bases between them. Germline CDR1 LGHDT, CDR2 YNNKEL (reference sequence). The chain's CDR3 is CASSRGDFYEQYF. CDR3 nucleotides: TGTGCCAGCAGCCGCGGGGACTTCTACGAGCAGTACTTC.

The V and J genes are TRBV19 and TRBJ2-1; D not resolved. The CDR3 length is 14 residues. Germline-derived CDR1 and CDR2 are LNHDA and SQIVND (reference sequence). Trimming shortened V by 6 bases and J by 0 bases, and 9 bases separated the two germline ends. This CDR3 reads CASSIAASYNEQFF. The CDR3 nucleotides are TGTGCCAGTAGCATTGCGGCCTCCTACAATGAGCAGTTCTTC.

This chain links TRBV12-5 with TRBJ1-2; D remains ambiguous. Trimming stripped 1 base from V and 5 bases from J, with 20 bases between. Per the germline V gene, CDR1 is LGHNT and CDR2 is FRNRAP. This CDR3 is 17 amino acids long. The CDR3 DNA follows: TGTGCTAGTGGTTTGGAGATTAGTAGGAGCAACCCATATGGCTACACCTTC. This sequence encodes CASGLEISRSNPYGYTF.

In nucleotides, the CDR3 is TGCGCCAGCAGCCAAGTCAGCCAGGGGGGCACTGAAGCTTTCTTT. It specifies CASSQVSQGGTEAFF. This chain connects TRBV4-1 to TRBJ1-1; 7 nucleotides line up with TRBD1. The CDR3 has 15 amino acids. The germline gives CDR1 MGHRA, CDR2 YSYEKL. Trimming took 1 base from V and 4 from J; bases not matched to a gene: 6.